Each of the 5 T cell receptor beta chains below was sequenced from the same sample in a study of cytomegalovirus exposure and HLA in healthy donors. 60 Vbeta and 13 Jbeta primers were used in PCR. This table comes from immunoSEQ multiplex PCR, and its TCRdb copy is limited to in-frame clones, with some not included. Among about 120,000 clones listed, 77% were seen once. Sequencing used PBMCs. The receptor source for this set is a human donor in good health.

The chain uses TRBV29-1 and TRBJ2-7; D is ambiguous. Germline V gives CDR1 SQVTM, CDR2 ANQGSEA. This CDR3 comprises 11 residues. Trimming pared 4 bases from V and 5 bases from J, leaving 9 bases between. The CDR3 nucleotides are TGCAGCGTTGCCAGGCCCCACGAGCAGTACTTC. This sequence encodes CSVARPHEQYF.

The rearrangement links TRBV27 to TRBJ2-1; TRBD1 agrees at 9 bases. The CDR3 runs 15 residues. J lost 2 bases, V lost 6 bases, and 5 bases had no gene match. Per germline, CDR1 MNHEY and CDR2 SMNVEV (reference sequence). The CDR3 nucleotides read TGTGCCAGCAGCCGCGACAGGGGGGCCTACAATGAGCAGTTCTTC. Its protein is CASSRDRGAYNEQFF.

The chain links TRBV5-1 to TRBJ2-5; 10 bases line up with TRBD1. The germline gives CDR1 SGHRS, CDR2 YFSETQ. The CDR3 has 19 residues. Trimming cost V 4 bases and J 5 bases; bases outside gene matches: 20. CDR3 DNA sequence: TGCGCCAGCAGCCCTCAGTCCGGGACAGGGGTTGCAGCCCTGGAGACCCAGTACTTC. This encodes CASSPQSGTGVAALETQYF. Full variable domain (remainder filled in from reference TRBV5-1 and TRBJ2-5): KAGVTQTPRYLIKTRGQQVTLSCSPISGHRSVSWYQQTPGQGLQFLFEYFSETQRNKGNFPGRFSGRQFSNSRSEMNVSTLELGDSALYLCASSPQSGTGVAALETQYFGPGTRLLVL.

The chain has TRBV5-6 and TRBJ2-1; 7 bases are a match to TRBD2. Germline CDR1 is SGHDT and CDR2 is YYEEEE. This CDR3 comprises 14 residues. The J segment lost 7 bases and the V segment lost 0 bases, leaving 4 bases of the junction unmatched. CDR3 loop: CASSLALGGNEQFF. CDR3 DNA sequence: TGTGCCAGCAGCTTGGCCTTGGGAGGGAATGAGCAGTTCTTC.

The chain employs TRBV7-6 and TRBJ2-1; TRBD1 matches at 8 bases. V was clipped by 1 base and J by 8 bases; unmatched bases: 13. In germline, CDR1 is SGHVS, CDR2 FNYEAQ. This CDR3 has 17 amino acids. The CDR3 loop is CASSLGSGTGAGHEQFF. In DNA, the CDR3 is TGTGCCAGCAGCTTAGGGTCCGGGACAGGTGCTGGCCATGAGCAGTTCTTC.